This T cell receptor beta chain was profiled in a study of breast tumors, draining lymph nodes, adjacent tissues. Study-wide findings and caveats: Findings are consistent with lymph node origin and intratumoral expansion of most tumor T cells. Data only fit, rather than demonstrated, lymph node origin of most tumor T cells. Tumor and nontumor repertoires were significantly more similar in luminal-like than in basal-like breast cancer.

CDR3 size: 13 residues. V shed 10 bases and J shed 2 bases, with 12 bases lying between them. Germline loops: CDR1 LNHDA, CDR2 SQIVND (reference sequence). This clonotype came up many times. What it binds is unknown. TCRdb processed the multiplex PCR reads anew with MiXCR; each CDR3 protein has one entry. This table holds more than 200,000 distinct CDR3 sequences, roughly 32% found once. Breast cancer patients provided tissue from their axillary draining lymph nodes. The receptor was derived from a female donor with breast cancer. Some clones in this sample may be carry-over from other donors' samples. The chain joins TRBV19 to TRBJ1-5; D is perhaps TRBD1 (6 bases). Sample: axillary lymph node tissue. In nucleotides, the CDR3 is TGTGCCACCAGGGGAGGGGGCAATCAGCCCCAGCATTTT. It specifies CATRGGGNQPQHF.